The sequence of this T cell receptor (beta chain) was determined in a study of CD8+ T cells in alopecia areata. Study-wide results and caveats: Sequenced scalp T cells also include alphabeta T cells resident in normal skin. Clonality was higher in lesional than normal scalp, especially in alopecia totalis/universalis.

The V segment lost 7 bases and the J segment 1 base; nucleotides outside the gene matches: 6. Germline assignment: CDR1 SQVTM and CDR2 ANQGSEA. The CDR3 contains 13 residues. Note on this clone: Its antigen is unknown. This sample includes further DNA sequences coding for the same CDR3.

Isolated RNA was reverse transcribed into cDNA used as the sequencing template. TCRdb's copy holds only in-frame clones and misses some; the assay was immunoSEQ multiplex PCR. The data show about 150,000 clones, roughly 50% seen once. The receptor was derived from a human donor in good health. Sequences were obtained from CD4+ T cells sorted from blood. This chain links TRBV29-1 with TRBJ2-7; TRBD1 agrees at 8 bases. CDR3 bases: TGCAGCGCACGAGGGGACAGGTCCTACGAGCAGTACTTC. Translated: CSARGDRSYEQYF.